Listed here are 16 T cell receptor beta chains from one sample, sequenced in a study of cytomegalovirus exposure and HLA in healthy donors. PCR primers comprised 60 Vbeta and 13 Jbeta primers. The table came from immunoSEQ multiplex PCR; TCRdb's copy has only in-frame clones and leaves some out. The sample records around 97,000 clones, approximately 79% being singletons. Sequencing was carried out using PBMCs. Every receptor here comes from a man aged 50-60 years in good health and CMV-seropositive.

The CDR3 DNA sequence: TGTGCCAGCAGTTCACAGGGGGCTGTGAACACTGAAGCTTTCTTT. Translation gives CASSSQGAVNTEAFF. V is TRBV28 and J is TRBJ1-1, with 9 bases aligning to TRBD1. The CDR3 sequence is 15 residues long. Germline-derived CDR1 and CDR2 are MDHEN and SYDVKM. Trimming cost V 4 bases and J 0 bases; bases outside gene matches: 3.

This clone was seen only a few times. The chain carries TRBV30 and TRBJ2-7, with a tentative D call TRBD2 (7 bases). Germline CDR1 GTSNPN, CDR2 SVGIG (reference sequence). The CDR3 runs to 15 residues. V was clipped by 2 bases and J by 7 bases, with 21 bases between them. The CDR3 DNA reads TGTGCCTGGAGTCTATGGGGGGGGGCCCCGGGTGAGCAGTACTTC. This codes for CAWSLWGGAPGEQYF.

The chain uses TRBV5-1 and TRBJ2-5; D is perhaps TRBD2 (5 bases). The CDR3 has 13 amino acids. V shed 0 bases and J shed 11 bases, with 14 bases lying between them. Germline V lookup: CDR1 SGHRS, CDR2 YFSETQ. In DNA, the CDR3 is TGCGCCAGCAGCTTGGCAGCGCAGGAGGAGCAGTACTTC. Translating it yields CASSLAAQEEQYF.

The chain uses TRBV5-8 and TRBJ2-5, with a weak D call TRBD1 (7 bases). This CDR3 is built from 16 residues. The V and J ends lost 1 base and 6 bases respectively, with 19 bases between them. Germline CDR1 reads SGHTS; CDR2 reads YDEGEE. In nucleotides, the CDR3 is TGTGCCAGCAGCTTGAGGAGGGGGCGCGACTTAAAGACCCAGTACTTC. Translated, it gives CASSLRRGRDLKTQYF.

V and J are TRBV15 and TRBJ2-5; TRBD2 aligns across 10 bases. V was clipped by 4 bases and J by 5 bases; unmatched bases: 7. This CDR3 is built from 15 residues. The germline CDR1 and CDR2 sequences are LNHNV and YYDKDF (reference sequence). The CDR3 DNA sequence: TGTGCCACCAGCACATCGAGCGGGAGGGGTGAGACCCAGTACTTC. This gives the protein CATSTSSGRGETQYF.

J is TRBJ1-2 and V is TRBV2; no definite D call. CDR3 length: 12 amino acids. Looked up from germline, CDR1 is SNHLY and CDR2 is FYNNEI. V was clipped by 8 bases and J by 0 bases, with 7 bases between them. This CDR3 reads CASGSANYGYTF. In DNA form, the CDR3 reads TGTGCCAGCGGTTCAGCTAACTATGGCTACACCTTC. Filled out from reference TRBV2 and TRBJ1-2, the complete variable domain reads EPEVTQTPSHQVTQMGQEVILRCVPISNHLYFYWYRQILGQKVEFLVSFYNNEISEKSEIFDDQFSVERPDGSNFTLKIRSTKLEDSAMYFCASGSANYGYTFGSGTRLTVV.

The chain joins TRBV7-9 to TRBJ1-2; the match to TRBD1 covers 7 bases. Germline V gene data show CDR1 as SEHNR and CDR2 as FQNEAQ (reference sequence). The CDR3 totals 15 residues. Trimming cost V 4 bases and J 5 bases; bases outside gene matches: 10. CDR3 DNA sequence: TGTGCCAGCAGCTCGAGTAAGACAGGGATGTATGGCTACACCTTC. Translated: CASSSSKTGMYGYTF.

The chain joins TRBV19 to TRBJ2-1, with 13 bases that match TRBD2. The V and J ends lost 3 bases and 6 bases, in that order; junction bases with no gene match: 2. In germline, CDR1 is LNHDA, CDR2 SQIVND (reference sequence). The CDR3 covers 15 residues. CDR3 amino acids: CASSITSGRGNEQFF. CDR3 sequence (DNA): TGTGCCAGTAGTATCACTAGCGGGAGGGGCAATGAGCAGTTCTTC.

Details on this clone: One junction end disagrees with the germline gene, perhaps due to a read error. The rearrangement joins TRBV7-3 to TRBJ2-7; the match to TRBD2 covers 7 bases. The CDR3 sequence is 15 residues long. Germline V gives CDR1 SGHTA, CDR2 FQGTGA. DNA for the CDR3: TGTCCCAGCAGCCCCGCCGGTCCTAGCGGCTACGAGCAGTACTTC. Translation: CPSSPAGPSGYEQYF.

V gene TRBV10-3 combines with J gene TRBJ1-3; 7 bases fit TRBD1. The CDR3 runs 16 residues. Germline CDR1 ENHRY, CDR2 SYGVKD. V lost 6 bases and J lost 0; bases outside the gene matches: 8. As DNA, the CDR3 is TGTGCCATCAGCCGGGACAGCGCCCGCTCTGGAAACACCATATATTTT. Protein: CAISRDSARSGNTIYF.

The gene calls are TRBV10-3 and TRBJ2-3, with 12 bases aligning to TRBD2. Germline CDR1 ENHRY, CDR2 SYGVKD. The CDR3 length is 15 residues. After removal of 4 bases from V and 4 bases from J, the junction contained 3 bases not matched to a gene. In nucleotides, the CDR3 is TGTGCCATCAGTGGACTAGCGGGAGCCCCAGATACGCAGTATTTT. Translation gives CAISGLAGAPDTQYF.

The chain couples TRBV19 to TRBJ1-5, with TRBD1 as a possible D gene (5 bases). Germline V lookup: CDR1 LNHDA, CDR2 SQIVND (reference sequence). V lost 5 bases and J 7 bases, leaving 9 bases between the germline ends. The CDR3 is 12 residues long. CDR3 residues: CASSLRQQPQHF. CDR3 coding DNA: TGTGCCAGTAGTCTTCGACAGCAGCCCCAGCATTTT.

V and J are TRBV28 and TRBJ2-1; 11 bases map to TRBD1. Germline V gene data show CDR1 as MDHEN and CDR2 as SYDVKM. With V trimmed by 8 bases and J by 6 bases, 6 bases remained unmatched. The CDR3 has 14 amino acids. CDR3 DNA: TGTGCCAGCGACGGGACAGGGGGATTCAATGAGCAGTTCTTC. As protein: CASDGTGGFNEQFF.

The V and J genes are TRBV5-1 and TRBJ2-1, with D perhaps TRBD2 (6 bases). The CDR3 has 15 amino acids. CDR1 is SGHRS, CDR2 YFSETQ, per germline. The germline V and J ends were trimmed by 5 bases and 3 bases, with 15 bases remaining between them. The chain's CDR3 is CASRTGTEYYNEQFF. CDR3 DNA: TGCGCCAGCAGGACTGGGACTGAATACTACAATGAGCAGTTCTTC.

Remarks on this clone: At one boundary the junction diverges from the germline segment, which might be a read error. The same CDR3 can be traced to other DNA sequences in this sample. The chain links TRBV5-4 to TRBJ2-1; 8 nucleotides agree with TRBD2. The germline gives CDR1 SGHNT, CDR2 YYREEE (reference sequence). This CDR3 has 14 residues. The CDR3, as DNA: TGTGCCAGCAGCTTGACTAGCGGTTCCAATGAGCAATTCTTC. Amino acid sequence: CASSLTSGSNEQFF.

The chain links TRBV27 to TRBJ2-5; the D is unclear. The tail of the sequence fits TRBJ2-7 better, so the J call may be wrong. Germline lookup yields CDR1 MNHEY and CDR2 SMNVEV (reference sequence). This CDR3 contains 15 residues. The CDR3 spells CASSLMGSRDYEQYF. CDR3 DNA: TGTGCCAGCAGTTTAATGGGAAGTAGGGACTACGAGCAGTACTTC.